The clone carrying this TCR beta chain has more than one count but fewer than ten. The antigen is unknown. Germline loops: CDR1 SQVTM, CDR2 ANQGSEA. This CDR3 is 15 amino acids long. V lost 6 bases, J lost 4 bases, and 8 bases stayed unmatched. This sample was included in a study of T cells in Graves' hyperthyroidism and ophthalmopathy. Findings and caveats of the study: Ophthalmopathy and stable hyperthyroidism were told apart by a 13 V-J model.

Amplification targeted TCR beta CDR3 regions from RNA transcripts. In the first-round RT-PCR of the TCR CDR3, the HTBI primer set was used. TCRdb recomputed calls from the multiplex PCR reads with MiXCR, one row per CDR3 protein. The repertoire holds hundreds of thousands of distinct CDR3 sequences, around 21% seen once, with 34% in the top ten. The receptor's source is a man aged 25-40 years with Graves' ophthalmopathy. The rearrangement uses TRBV29-1 and TRBJ2-7; 14 bases are shared with TRBD2. Sequenced material: blood. The CDR3 reads CSVLPGLAGGYEQYF. The CDR3 coding sequence is TGCAGCGTCCTCCCCGGACTAGCGGGAGGTTACGAGCAGTACTTC.